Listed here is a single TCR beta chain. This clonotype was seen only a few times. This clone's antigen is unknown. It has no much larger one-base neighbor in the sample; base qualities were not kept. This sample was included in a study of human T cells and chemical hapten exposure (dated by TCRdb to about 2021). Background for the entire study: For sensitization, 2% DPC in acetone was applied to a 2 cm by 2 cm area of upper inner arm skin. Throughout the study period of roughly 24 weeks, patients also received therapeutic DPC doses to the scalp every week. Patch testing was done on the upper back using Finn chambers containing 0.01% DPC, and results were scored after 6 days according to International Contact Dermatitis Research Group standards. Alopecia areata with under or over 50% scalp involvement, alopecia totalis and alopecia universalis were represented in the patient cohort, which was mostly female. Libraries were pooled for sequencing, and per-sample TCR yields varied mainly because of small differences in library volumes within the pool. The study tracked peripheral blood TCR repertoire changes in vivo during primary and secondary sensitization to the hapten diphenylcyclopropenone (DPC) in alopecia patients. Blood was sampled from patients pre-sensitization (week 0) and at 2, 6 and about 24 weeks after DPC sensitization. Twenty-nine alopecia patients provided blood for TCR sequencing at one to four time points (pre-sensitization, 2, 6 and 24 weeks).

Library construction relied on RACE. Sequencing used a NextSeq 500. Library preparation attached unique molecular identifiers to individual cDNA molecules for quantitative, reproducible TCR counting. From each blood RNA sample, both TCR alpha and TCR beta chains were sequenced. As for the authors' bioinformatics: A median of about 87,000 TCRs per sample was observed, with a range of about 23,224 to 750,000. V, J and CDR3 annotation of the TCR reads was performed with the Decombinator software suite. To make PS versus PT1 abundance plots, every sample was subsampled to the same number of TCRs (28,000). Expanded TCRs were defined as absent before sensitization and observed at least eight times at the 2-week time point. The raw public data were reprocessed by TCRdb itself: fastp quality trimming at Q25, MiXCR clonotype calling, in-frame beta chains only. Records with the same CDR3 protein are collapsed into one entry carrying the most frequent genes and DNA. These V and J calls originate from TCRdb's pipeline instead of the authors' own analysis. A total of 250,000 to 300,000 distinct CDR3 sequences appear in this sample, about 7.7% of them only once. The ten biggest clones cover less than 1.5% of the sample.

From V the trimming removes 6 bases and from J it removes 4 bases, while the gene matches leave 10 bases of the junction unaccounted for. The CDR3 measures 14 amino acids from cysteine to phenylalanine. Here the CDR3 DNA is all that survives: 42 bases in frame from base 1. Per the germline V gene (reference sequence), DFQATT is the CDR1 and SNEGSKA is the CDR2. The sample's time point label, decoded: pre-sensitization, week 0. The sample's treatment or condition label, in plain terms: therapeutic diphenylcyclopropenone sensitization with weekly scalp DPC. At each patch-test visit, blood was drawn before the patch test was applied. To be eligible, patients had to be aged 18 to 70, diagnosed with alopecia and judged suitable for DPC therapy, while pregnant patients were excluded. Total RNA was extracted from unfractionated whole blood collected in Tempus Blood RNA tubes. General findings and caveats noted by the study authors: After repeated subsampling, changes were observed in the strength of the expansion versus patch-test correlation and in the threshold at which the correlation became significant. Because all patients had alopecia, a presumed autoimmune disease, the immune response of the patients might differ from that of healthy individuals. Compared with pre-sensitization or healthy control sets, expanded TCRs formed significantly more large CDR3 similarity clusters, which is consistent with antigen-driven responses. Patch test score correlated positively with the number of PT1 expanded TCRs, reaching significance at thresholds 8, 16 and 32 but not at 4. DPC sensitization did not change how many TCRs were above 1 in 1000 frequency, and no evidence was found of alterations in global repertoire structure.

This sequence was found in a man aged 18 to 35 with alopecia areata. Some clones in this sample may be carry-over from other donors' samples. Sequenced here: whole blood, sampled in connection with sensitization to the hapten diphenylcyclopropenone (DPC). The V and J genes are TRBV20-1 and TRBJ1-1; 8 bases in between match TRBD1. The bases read TGCAGTGCCGCCGGCCCACAGGGGGGCACTGAAGCTTTCTTT. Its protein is CSAAGPQGGTEAFF.